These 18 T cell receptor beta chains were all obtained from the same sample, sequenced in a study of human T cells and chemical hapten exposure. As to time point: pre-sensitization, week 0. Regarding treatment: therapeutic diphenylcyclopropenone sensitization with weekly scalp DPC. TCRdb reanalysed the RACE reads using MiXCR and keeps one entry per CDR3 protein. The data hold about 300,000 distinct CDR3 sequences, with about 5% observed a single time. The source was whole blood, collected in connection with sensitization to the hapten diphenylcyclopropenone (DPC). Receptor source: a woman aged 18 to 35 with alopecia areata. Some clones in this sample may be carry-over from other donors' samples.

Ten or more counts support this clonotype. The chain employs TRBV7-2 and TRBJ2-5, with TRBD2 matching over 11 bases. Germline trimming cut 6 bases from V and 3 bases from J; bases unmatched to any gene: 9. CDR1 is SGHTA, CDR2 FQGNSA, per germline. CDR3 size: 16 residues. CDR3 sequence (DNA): TGTGCCAGCAGTTTTGTAGCGGGGGGGCCGGAAGAGACCCAGTACTTC. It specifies CASSFVAGGPEETQYF.

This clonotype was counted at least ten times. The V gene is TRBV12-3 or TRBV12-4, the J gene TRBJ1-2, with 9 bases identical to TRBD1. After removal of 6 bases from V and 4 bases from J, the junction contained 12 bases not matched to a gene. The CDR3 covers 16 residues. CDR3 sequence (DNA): TGTGCCAGCAGGTTTGCCGGGACAGGGAATGGCTATGGCTACACCTTC. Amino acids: CASRFAGTGNGYGYTF.

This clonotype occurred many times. CDR3 coding DNA: TGTGCCAGCAGCGAACAGGGGGGCGAATCAAAACTGTTTTTT. It is translated as CASSEQGGESKLFF. The rearrangement uses TRBV28 and TRBJ1-4, with 8 positions matching TRBD1. This CDR3 is built from 14 residues. J gave up 10 bases and V 6 bases, and 10 bases lay outside the gene matches. Germline V gene lookup returns CDR1 MDHEN and CDR2 SYDVKM.

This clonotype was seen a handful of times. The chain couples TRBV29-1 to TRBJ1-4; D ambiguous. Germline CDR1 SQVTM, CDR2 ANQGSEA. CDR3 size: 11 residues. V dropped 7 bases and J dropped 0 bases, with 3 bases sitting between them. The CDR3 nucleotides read TGCAGCGCGGCAACTAATGAAAAACTGTTTTTT. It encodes CSAATNEKLFF.

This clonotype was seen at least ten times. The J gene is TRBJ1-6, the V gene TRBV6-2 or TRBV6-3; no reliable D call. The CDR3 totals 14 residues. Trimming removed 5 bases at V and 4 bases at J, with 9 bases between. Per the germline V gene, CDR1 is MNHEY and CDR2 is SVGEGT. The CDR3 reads CASSPLVYNSPLHF. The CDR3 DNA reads TGTGCCAGCAGTCCCCTGGTTTATAATTCACCCCTCCACTTT.

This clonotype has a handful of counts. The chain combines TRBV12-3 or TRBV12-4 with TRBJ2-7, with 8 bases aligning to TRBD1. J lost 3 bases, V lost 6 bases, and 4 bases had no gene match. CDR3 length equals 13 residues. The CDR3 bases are TGTGCCAGCAGCTGGGACAGGAGCTACGAGCAGTACTTC. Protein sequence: CASSWDRSYEQYF.

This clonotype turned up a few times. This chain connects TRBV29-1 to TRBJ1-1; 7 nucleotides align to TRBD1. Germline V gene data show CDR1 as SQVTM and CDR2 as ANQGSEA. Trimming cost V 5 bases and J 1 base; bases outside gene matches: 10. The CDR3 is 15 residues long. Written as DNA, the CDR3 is TGCAGCGTTCCAAGGGGGCAGGCCTCGAACACTGAAGCTTTCTTT. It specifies CSVPRGQASNTEAFF.

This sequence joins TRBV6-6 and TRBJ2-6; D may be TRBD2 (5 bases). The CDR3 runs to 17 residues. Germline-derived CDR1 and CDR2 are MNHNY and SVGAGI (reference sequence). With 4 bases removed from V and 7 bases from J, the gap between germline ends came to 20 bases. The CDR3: CASSFTLSDSGANVLTF. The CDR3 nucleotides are TGTGCCAGCAGTTTCACACTCTCCGACTCGGGAGCCAACGTCCTGACTTTC.

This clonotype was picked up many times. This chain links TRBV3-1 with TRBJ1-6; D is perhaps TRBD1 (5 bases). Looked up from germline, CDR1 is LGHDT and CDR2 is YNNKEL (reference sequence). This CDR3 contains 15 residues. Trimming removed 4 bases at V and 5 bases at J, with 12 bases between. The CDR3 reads CASSPSGTNNSPLHF. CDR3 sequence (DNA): TGTGCCAGCAGCCCGTCGGGGACTAATAATTCACCCCTCCACTTT. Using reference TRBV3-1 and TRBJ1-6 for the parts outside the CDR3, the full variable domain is DTAVSQTPKYLVTQMGNDKSIKCEQNLGHDTMYWYKQDSKKFLKIMFSYNNKELIINETVPNRFSPKSPDKAHLNLHINSLELGDSAVYFCASSPSGTNNSPLHFGNGTRLTVT.

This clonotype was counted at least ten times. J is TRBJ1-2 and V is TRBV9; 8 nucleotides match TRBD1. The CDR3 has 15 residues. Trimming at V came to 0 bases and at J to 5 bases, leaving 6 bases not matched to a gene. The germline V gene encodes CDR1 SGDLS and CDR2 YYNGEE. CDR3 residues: CASSVDPHRGYGYTF. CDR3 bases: TGTGCCAGCAGCGTAGACCCCCACAGGGGGTATGGCTACACCTTC.

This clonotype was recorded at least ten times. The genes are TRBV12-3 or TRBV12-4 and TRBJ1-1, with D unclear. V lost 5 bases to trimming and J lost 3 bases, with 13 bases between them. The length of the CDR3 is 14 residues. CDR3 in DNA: TGTGCCAGCAGTGATGCCTCCTTTGACACTGAAGCTTTCTTT. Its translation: CASSDASFDTEAFF.

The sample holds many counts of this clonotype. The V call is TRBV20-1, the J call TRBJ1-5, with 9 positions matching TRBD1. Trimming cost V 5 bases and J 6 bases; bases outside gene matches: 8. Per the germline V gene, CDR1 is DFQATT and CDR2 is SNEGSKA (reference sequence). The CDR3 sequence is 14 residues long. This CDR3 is CSAEGDRVAQPQHF. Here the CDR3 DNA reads TGCAGTGCTGAGGGGGACAGGGTAGCTCAGCCCCAGCATTTT.

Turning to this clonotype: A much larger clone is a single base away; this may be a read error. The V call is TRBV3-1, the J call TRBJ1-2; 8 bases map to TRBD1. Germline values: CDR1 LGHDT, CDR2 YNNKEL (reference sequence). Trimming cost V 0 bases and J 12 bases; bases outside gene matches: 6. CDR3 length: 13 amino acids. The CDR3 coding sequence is TGTGCCAGCAGCCAAGATCCGGACAGGGAAGACACCTTC. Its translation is CASSQDPDREDTF.

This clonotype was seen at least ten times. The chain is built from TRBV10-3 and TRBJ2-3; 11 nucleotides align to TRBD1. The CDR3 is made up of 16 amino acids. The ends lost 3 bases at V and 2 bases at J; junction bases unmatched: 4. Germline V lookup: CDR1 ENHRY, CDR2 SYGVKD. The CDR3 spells CAISEGQGAATDTQYF. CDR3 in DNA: TGTGCCATCAGTGAAGGACAGGGGGCCGCCACAGATACGCAGTATTTT.

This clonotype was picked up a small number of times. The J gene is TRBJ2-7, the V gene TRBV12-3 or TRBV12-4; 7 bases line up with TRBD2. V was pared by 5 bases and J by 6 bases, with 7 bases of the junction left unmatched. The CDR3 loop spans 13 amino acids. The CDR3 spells CASSPIWGGEQYF. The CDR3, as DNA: TGTGCCAGCAGTCCCATATGGGGGGGCGAGCAGTACTTC.

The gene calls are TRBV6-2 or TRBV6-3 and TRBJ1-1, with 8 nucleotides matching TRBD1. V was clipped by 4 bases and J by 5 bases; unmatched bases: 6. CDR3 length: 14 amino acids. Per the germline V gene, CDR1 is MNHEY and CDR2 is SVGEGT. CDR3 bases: TGTGCCAGCAGTTCTTCAGGGGGCCGGACTGAAGCTTTCTTT. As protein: CASSSSGGRTEAFF.

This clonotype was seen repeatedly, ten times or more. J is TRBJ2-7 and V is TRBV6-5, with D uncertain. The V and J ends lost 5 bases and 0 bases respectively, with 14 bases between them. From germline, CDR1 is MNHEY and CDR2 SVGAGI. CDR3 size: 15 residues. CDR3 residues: CASSPGALYSYEQYF. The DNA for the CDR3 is TGTGCCAGCAGTCCCGGAGCCCTATACTCCTACGAGCAGTACTTC.

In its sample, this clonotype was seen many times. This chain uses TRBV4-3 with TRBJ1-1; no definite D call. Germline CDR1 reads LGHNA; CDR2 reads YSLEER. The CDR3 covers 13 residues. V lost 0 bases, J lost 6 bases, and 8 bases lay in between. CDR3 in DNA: TGCGCCAGCAGCCAAGAATGGGGAGCTGAAGCTTTCTTT. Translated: CASSQEWGAEAFF.